These 29 T cell receptor beta chains came from one sample sequenced in a study of radiation and T cells in renal cell carcinoma. TCRdb's table, derived via immunoSEQ multiplex PCR, lists solely in-frame clones and lacks some. Altogether about 22,000 clones are present, roughly three quarters being singletons, with the ten largest covering roughly 40%. The time point was: baseline pretreatment blood. Treatment meaning: 15 Gy SBRT to primary tumor, nephrectomy 4 weeks later. The material was blood, obtained from a patient whose treatment included radiotherapy and nephrectomy. These receptors all come from a man aged 55 to 69 with renal cell carcinoma.

This chain uses TRBV7-2 with TRBJ1-3, with 7 bases aligning to TRBD1. The CDR3 has 14 amino acids. Trimming removed 4 bases from V and 3 bases from J; junction bases left unmatched: 3. Germline loops: CDR1 SGHTA, CDR2 FQGNSA. The chain's CDR3 is CASSSRTGGNTIYF. Written as DNA, the CDR3 is TGTGCCAGCAGCTCAAGGACAGGTGGAAACACCATATATTTT.

This chain uses TRBV18 with TRBJ2-1; D gene ambiguous. The germline CDR1 and CDR2 sequences are KGHSH and LQKENI. V was trimmed by 2 bases and J by 7 bases, leaving 9 bases between them. The CDR3 spans 13 residues. The CDR3 nucleotides are TGTGCCAGCTCACCAAGTGCAGCTAATGAGCAGTTCTTC. This sequence encodes CASSPSAANEQFF.

The chain employs TRBV14 and TRBJ2-7; possibly TRBD2 for D (5 bases). Between the trimmed V and J ends, which lost 1 base and 3 bases, there was a span of 10 bases. This CDR3 is 14 amino acids long. The V gene's germline CDR1 is SGHDN and CDR2 FVKESK. The CDR3 DNA is TGTGCCAGCAGCCAAGGCCTAGCCGGCTACGAGCAGTACTTC. Translation gives CASSQGLAGYEQYF.

The chain recombines TRBV7-4 with TRBJ1-4; 9 bases agree with TRBD1. The CDR3 runs to 21 residues. V lost 2 bases and J lost 4; bases outside the gene matches: 20. Germline-derived CDR1 and CDR2 are SGHVT and SQSDAQ. CDR3 in amino acids: CASSLIRAGTGKGAGNEKLFF. CDR3 sequence (DNA): TGTGCCAGCAGCTTAATTCGGGCCGGGACAGGGAAGGGGGCGGGTAATGAAAAACTGTTTTTT.

V gene TRBV13 combines with J gene TRBJ1-1, with a weak D call TRBD1 (6 bases). This CDR3 has 15 residues. The ends were cut back, 2 bases at V and 0 bases at J, with 10 bases in the middle. Per germline, CDR1 PRHDT and CDR2 FYEKMQ (reference sequence). The CDR3 sequence is CASSLLSGVNTEAFF. CDR3 sequence (DNA): TGTGCCAGCAGCTTATTGTCAGGGGTGAACACTGAAGCTTTCTTT.

The V gene is TRBV6-5, the J gene TRBJ2-7, with D maybe TRBD1 (5 bases). Germline lookup yields CDR1 MNHEY and CDR2 SVGAGI. There are 13 residues in the CDR3. V lost 5 bases to trimming and J lost 6 bases, with 14 bases between them. In DNA, the CDR3 is TGTGCCAGCAGTCCCCAGGGTTTTCGCGAGCAGTACTTC. Translation: CASSPQGFREQYF.

Comments on this clone: This may come from a read error, since a much larger clone is one base off. The V gene is TRBV19, the J gene TRBJ1-1; D is unclear. Germline CDR1 reads LNHDA; CDR2 reads SQIVND (reference sequence). The CDR3 is 12 amino acids. DNA of the CDR3: TGTGCCGGTAGCACCTTTGAGGACGAAGCTTTCTTT. Protein sequence: CAGSTFEDEAFF. Looking up the rest from reference TRBV19 and TRBJ1-1 gives the full variable domain: DGGITQSPKYLFRKEGQNVTLSCEQNLNHDAMYWYRQDPGQGLRLIYYSQIVNDFQKGDIAEGYSVSREKKESFPLTVTSAQKNPTAFYLCAGSTFEDEAFFGQGTRLTVV.

The gene calls are TRBV9 and TRBJ1-1, with D hard to call. Between the trimmed V and J ends, which lost 5 bases and 0 bases, there was a span of 8 bases. CDR3 size: 13 residues. The germline gives CDR1 SGDLS, CDR2 YYNGEE. This CDR3 is CASRRFVNTEAFF. The CDR3 DNA is TGTGCCAGCAGGCGGTTTGTGAACACTGAAGCTTTCTTT.

This sequence joins TRBV29-1 and TRBJ2-5, with D possibly being TRBD2 (7 bases). Germline V CDR1 and CDR2: SQVTM, ANQGSEA. V gave up 6 bases and J gave up 5 bases, with 13 bases separating them. This CDR3 contains 12 residues. The CDR3 loop reads CSVEGRGETQYF. DNA for the CDR3: TGCAGCGTGGAGGGGAGGGGGGAGACCCAGTACTTC.

The rearrangement uses TRBV14 and TRBJ2-3; D not resolved. The V and J ends lost 0 bases and 1 base respectively, with 11 bases between them. The CDR3 contains 16 residues. Germline-derived CDR1 and CDR2 are SGHDN and FVKESK. The CDR3, as DNA: TGTGCCAGCAGCCAAGATCACGGGCTGGGCACAGATACGCAGTATTTT. Amino acids: CASSQDHGLGTDTQYF.

As DNA, the CDR3 is TGCGCCAGCAAGTACTCAAACACTGAAGCTTTCTTT. It is translated as CASKYSNTEAFF. The J gene is TRBJ1-1, the V gene TRBV5-1, with D uncertain. The CDR3 totals 12 residues. Per the germline V gene, CDR1 is SGHRS and CDR2 is YFSETQ. Trimming stripped 6 bases from V and 2 bases from J, with 8 bases between.

This clone appeared a few times. The rearrangement joins TRBV19 to TRBJ2-1; no clear D. This CDR3 contains 14 residues. CDR1 LNHDA and CDR2 SQIVND come from the germline V gene (reference sequence). V lost 6 bases and J 5 bases, leaving 14 bases between the germline ends. The CDR3 bases are TGTGCCAGTAGGCCTGAGCCAGAGAACAATGAGCAGTTCTTC. This gives the protein CASRPEPENNEQFF.

The chain recombines TRBV19 with TRBJ2-7, with D uncertain. There are 14 residues in the CDR3. CDR1 and CDR2 from the germline V gene are LNHDA and SQIVND (reference sequence). Trimming shortened V by 2 bases and J by 2 bases, and 10 bases separated the two germline ends. The CDR3 is CASSITASTYEQYF. The CDR3, as DNA: TGTGCCAGTAGTATAACAGCTTCCACCTACGAGCAGTACTTC.

This clone was observed once. V usage is TRBV7-8 and J usage is TRBJ2-7; D might be TRBD1 (6 bases). Trimming left V 5 bases short and J 2 bases short, with 13 bases between. Germline values: CDR1 SGHVS, CDR2 FQNEAQ. The CDR3 contains 14 residues. In DNA form, the CDR3 reads TGTGCCAGCAGCGCCCTACAGGGCCCCTACGAGCAGTACTTC. Its protein product is CASSALQGPYEQYF.

The chain links TRBV5-4 to TRBJ2-1; TRBD1 or TRBD2 may be the D gene (5 bases each). Germline CDR1 is SGHNT and CDR2 is YYREEE (reference sequence). The CDR3 runs to 15 residues. The V end lost 0 bases, the J end lost 8 bases, and 15 bases lay between the germline ends. The CDR3 sequence: CASSLGGDLHDEQFF. In nucleotides, the CDR3 is TGTGCCAGCAGCTTGGGAGGGGATTTGCACGATGAGCAGTTCTTC.

The chain links TRBV19 to TRBJ1-5; possibly TRBD1 for D (6 bases). This CDR3 contains 16 residues. With 4 bases removed from V and 3 bases from J, the gap between germline ends came to 16 bases. Germline-derived CDR1 and CDR2 are LNHDA and SQIVND (reference sequence). The CDR3, as DNA: TGTGCCAGTAGTAAGGGGGGCGGGGGAGACAATCAGCCCCAGCATTTT. Amino acids: CASSKGGGGDNQPQHF.

This chain connects TRBV18 to TRBJ2-1, with 11 bases aligning to TRBD2. The CDR3 runs to 16 residues. The V and J ends lost 4 bases and 8 bases, in that order; junction bases with no gene match: 10. Germline V gene lookup returns CDR1 KGHSH and CDR2 LQKENI. CDR3 loop: CASSRSETSGNYEQFF. CDR3 coding DNA: TGTGCCAGCTCACGGAGTGAGACTAGCGGGAACTATGAGCAGTTCTTC.

The CDR3 DNA reads as TGTGCCAGCATCCGGAGTGACGAGAACTATGGCTACACCTTC. Amino acid sequence: CASIRSDENYGYTF. The chain is built from TRBV6-1 and TRBJ1-2; D is unclear. V lost 7 bases and J lost 2, with 14 bases in between. CDR3 length equals 14 residues. In germline, CDR1 is MNHNS, CDR2 SASEGT.

V usage is TRBV7-9 and J usage is TRBJ2-1; D may be TRBD1 (6 bases). Germline-derived CDR1 and CDR2 are SEHNR and FQNEAQ (reference sequence). Between the trimmed V and J ends, which lost 4 bases and 8 bases, there was a span of 9 bases. The CDR3 runs to 12 residues. The CDR3 sequence is CASSSTGYEQFF. The CDR3 bases are TGTGCCAGCAGCTCGACAGGTTATGAGCAGTTCTTC.

The chain carries TRBV5-1 and TRBJ2-3; 9 bases line up with TRBD2. The CDR3 is 12 amino acids. The germline V gene has CDR1 SGHRS and CDR2 YFSETQ. Unmatched junction bases numbered 3, after V lost 5 bases and J lost 8 bases. The CDR3 DNA reads as TGCGCCAGCAGGGATAGCGGGAGTACGCAGTATTTT. Protein product: CASRDSGSTQYF. Using reference TRBV5-1 and TRBJ2-3 for the parts outside the CDR3, the full variable domain is KAGVTQTPRYLIKTRGQQVTLSCSPISGHRSVSWYQQTPGQGLQFLFEYFSETQRNKGNFPGRFSGRQFSNSRSEMNVSTLELGDSALYLCASRDSGSTQYFGPGTRLTVL.

This chain uses TRBV27 with TRBJ2-5, with D unresolved. V lost 4 bases and J lost 7, with 16 bases in between. The CDR3 loop spans 14 amino acids. Germline V gene lookup returns CDR1 MNHEY and CDR2 SMNVEV (reference sequence). In DNA, the CDR3 is TGTGCCAGCAGTTCCCTGGGCCAAATGGGGACCCAGTACTTC. This sequence encodes CASSSLGQMGTQYF.

This sequence joins TRBV5-1 and TRBJ2-2; 15 positions agree with TRBD2. CDR1 SGHRS and CDR2 YFSETQ come from the germline V gene. V was clipped by 4 bases and J by 5 bases; unmatched bases: 6. CDR3 length equals 17 residues. CDR3 protein: CASSPLGLAGGTGELFF. CDR3 in DNA: TGCGCCAGCAGCCCCCTGGGACTAGCGGGAGGAACCGGGGAGCTGTTTTTT.

The V and J genes are TRBV11-2 and TRBJ1-1; 9 nucleotides match TRBD1. CDR1 and CDR2 (germline): SGHAT, FQNNGV. The V gene end was trimmed by 7 bases and the J gene end by 3 bases; junction bases not matched to a gene: 6. The CDR3 has 14 amino acids. CDR3 DNA sequence: TGTGCCAGCAACCCAGGACAGGGGTACACTGAAGCTTTCTTT. It specifies CASNPGQGYTEAFF.

The chain recombines TRBV7-9 with TRBJ1-2; D unresolved. Per the germline V gene, CDR1 is SEHNR and CDR2 is FQNEAQ (reference sequence). Trimming shortened V by 4 bases and J by 8 bases, and 17 bases separated the two germline ends. This CDR3 is built from 14 residues. The CDR3 loop reads CASSSSSVPEGYTF. DNA for the CDR3: TGTGCCAGCAGCTCCTCCAGCGTCCCTGAGGGCTACACCTTC.

V usage is TRBV5-1 and J usage is TRBJ2-1, with 8 nucleotides matching TRBD1. Per the germline V gene, CDR1 is SGHRS and CDR2 is YFSETQ. The trim removed 4 bases at V and 6 bases at J, leaving 3 bases unmatched. This CDR3 comprises 13 residues. As DNA, the CDR3 is TGCGCCAGCAGCCCCGGGACAGGCAATGAGCAGTTCTTC. Translation gives CASSPGTGNEQFF. Using reference TRBV5-1 and TRBJ2-1 for the parts outside the CDR3, the full variable domain is KAGVTQTPRYLIKTRGQQVTLSCSPISGHRSVSWYQQTPGQGLQFLFEYFSETQRNKGNFPGRFSGRQFSNSRSEMNVSTLELGDSALYLCASSPGTGNEQFFGPGTRLTVL.

The chain couples TRBV7-2 to TRBJ1-5, with 8 bases aligning to TRBD1. This CDR3 spans 15 amino acids. Per the germline V gene, CDR1 is SGHTA and CDR2 is FQGNSA. The trim removed 5 bases at V and 3 bases at J, leaving 6 bases unmatched. CDR3 in amino acids: CASSPGQGFNQPQHF. In DNA form, the CDR3 reads TGTGCCAGCAGCCCCGGACAGGGATTCAATCAGCCCCAGCATTTT.

This clone was counted a single time. The rearrangement uses TRBV14 and TRBJ2-7; a possible D gene is TRBD1 (5 bases). The CDR3 runs to 16 residues. Per the germline V gene, CDR1 is SGHDN and CDR2 is FVKESK. The V end was cut by 0 bases, the J end by 3 bases, with 15 bases between. Here the CDR3 reads CASSQEGRDSRYEQYF. The CDR3 region has the DNA TGTGCCAGCAGCCAAGAGGGTCGCGACAGCCGCTACGAGCAGTACTTC.

V usage is TRBV27 and J usage is TRBJ2-1, with a possible D match to TRBD1 (5 bases). The CDR3 length is 13 residues. In germline, CDR1 is MNHEY, CDR2 SMNVEV (reference sequence). Trimming removed 2 bases at V and 4 bases at J, with 6 bases between. CDR3 in amino acids: CASSLNRYNEQFF. CDR3 in DNA: TGTGCCAGCAGTTTAAACAGGTACAATGAGCAGTTCTTC.

The V gene is TRBV5-5, the J gene TRBJ1-1, with D possibly being TRBD1 (5 bases). Trimming removed 2 bases from V and 6 bases from J, with 14 bases in between. CDR1 and CDR2 (germline): SGHKS, YYEKEE (reference sequence). This CDR3 is built from 14 residues. CDR3 DNA sequence: TGTGCCAGCAGCTTCAACCCAGGGACCGCTGAAGCTTTCTTT. Its translation: CASSFNPGTAEAFF. The variable domain in full, with the rest retrieved from reference TRBV5-5 and TRBJ1-1, is DAGVTQSPTHLIKTRGQQVTLRCSPISGHKSVSWYQQVLGQGPQFIFQYYEKEERGRGNFPDRFSARQFPNYSSELNVNALLLGDSALYLCASSFNPGTAEAFFGQGTRLTVV.